What follows are 26 T cell receptor beta chains derived from one specimen sequenced in a study of blood T cell repertoires in COVID-19. Generated by immunoSEQ multiplex PCR, the TCRdb table keeps only in-frame clones and is missing some. The sample yields approximately 350,000 clones, about 87% seen once. The specimen sequenced was peripheral blood. Receptors were obtained from a woman in her fifties or sixties with COVID-19, enrolled during active disease.

The V call is TRBV18, the J call TRBJ1-3, with unresolved D. This CDR3 region has 15 residues. V shed 2 bases and J shed 0 bases, with 8 bases lying between them. Germline V gene data show CDR1 as KGHSH and CDR2 as LQKENI. The CDR3 region has the DNA TGTGCCAGCTCACCAGGTCCGGGCTCTGGAAACACCATATATTTT. It encodes CASSPGPGSGNTIYF.

A single count supports this clone. The DNA for the CDR3 is TGTGCCAGCTCACCACGGGACATGCAACACACCGGGGAGCTGTTTTTT. It codes for CASSPRDMQHTGELFF. V and J are TRBV18 and TRBJ2-2, with D possibly being TRBD1 (6 bases). The V and J ends lost 1 base and 3 bases respectively, with 12 bases between them. This CDR3 has 16 residues. CDR1 and CDR2 (germline): KGHSH, LQKENI. The full variable domain, rest sourced from reference TRBV18 and TRBJ2-2, is NAGVMQNPRHLVRRRGQEARLRCSPMKGHSHVYWYRQLPEEGLKFMVYLQKENIIDESGMPKERFSAEFPKEGPSILRIQQVVRGDSAAYFCASSPRDMQHTGELFFGEGSRLTVL.

The CDR3 sequence is CASSAQRYGYTF. The CDR3 nucleotides read TGTGCCAGCAGCGCCCAGAGGTATGGCTACACCTTC. The genes are TRBV6-5 and TRBJ1-2; D not certain. The CDR3 consists of 12 residues. V was pared by 6 bases and J by 5 bases, with 10 bases between. Germline values: CDR1 MNHEY, CDR2 SVGAGI.

V usage is TRBV5-1 and J usage is TRBJ2-3, with 10 nucleotides matching TRBD2. Unmatched junction bases numbered 7, after V lost 6 bases and J lost 6 bases. The CDR3 extends over 14 amino acids. CDR1 and CDR2 (germline): SGHRS, YFSETQ. The CDR3 nucleotides are TGCGCCAGCACCTACCTAGCGGGAGTGGATACGCAGTATTTT. Encoded protein: CASTYLAGVDTQYF.

A single count supports this clone. This chain links TRBV11-2 with TRBJ2-6, with D possibly being TRBD1 (5 bases). The germline V gene has CDR1 SGHAT and CDR2 FQNNGV. V shed 6 bases and J shed 1 base, with 16 bases lying between them. CDR3 length: 17 amino acids. CDR3 nucleotides: TGTGCCAGCAGGTTACAAATAGGGGCTTCTGGGGCCAACGTCCTGACTTTC. Amino acid sequence: CASRLQIGASGANVLTF.

The DNA of the CDR3 is TGTGCCAGCAGCCGCGGAGCAAACACTGAAGCTTTCTTT. This encodes CASSRGANTEAFF. This chain joins TRBV6-2 or TRBV6-3 and TRBJ1-1; D gene uncertain. The germline V gene has CDR1 MNHEY and CDR2 SVGEGT. The V and J ends lost 6 bases and 2 bases respectively, with 10 bases between them. CDR3 size: 13 residues.

This clone was observed a single time. The V gene is TRBV24-1, the J gene TRBJ1-5; 10 bases are shared with TRBD1. Germline V lookup: CDR1 KGHDR, CDR2 SFDVKD. This CDR3 has 15 amino acids. The V segment lost 4 bases and the J segment 6 bases; nucleotides outside the gene matches: 5. The CDR3 sequence is CATSDPGTGVQPQHF. The CDR3 DNA sequence: TGTGCCACCAGTGACCCCGGGACAGGGGTTCAGCCCCAGCATTTT.

This chain uses TRBV7-8 with TRBJ2-1; D is unclear. CDR1 and CDR2 (germline): SGHVS, FQNEAQ. Trimming took 7 bases from V and 3 from J, leaving 4 bases between them. The CDR3 sequence is 11 residues long. The CDR3 is CASISYNEQFF. CDR3 DNA sequence: TGTGCCAGCATCAGCTACAATGAGCAGTTCTTC.

The CDR3 sequence: CASGPRSGAGAGYTGELFF. The CDR3 region has the DNA TGTGCCAGCGGCCCGAGGTCCGGAGCGGGAGCCGGATACACCGGGGAGCTGTTTTTT. The chain has TRBV3-1 (or the pseudogene TRBV3-2) and TRBJ2-2; 8 bases map to TRBD2. The CDR3 is 19 residues long. Trimming took 8 bases from V and 3 from J; bases not matched to a gene: 20. Germline CDR1 reads LGHDT; CDR2 reads YNNKEL (reference sequence).

The chain uses TRBV10-3 and TRBJ2-1; 7 positions agree with TRBD2. This CDR3 comprises 17 residues. CDR1 ENHRY and CDR2 SYGVKD come from the germline V gene. V lost 2 bases and J lost 5; bases outside the gene matches: 12. The CDR3 bases are TGTGCCATCAGTGAGGGGGTGGGCCTAGCGGATGACAATGAGCAGTTCTTC. Protein sequence: CAISEGVGLADDNEQFF.

About this clone itself: Other DNA sequences in this sample translate to the same CDR3. This chain joins TRBV5-1 and TRBJ2-7; TRBD1 matches 8 bases. Trimming cost V 4 bases and J 5 bases; bases outside gene matches: 2. The CDR3 length is 12 residues. Germline V lookup: CDR1 SGHRS, CDR2 YFSETQ. CDR3 DNA sequence: TGCGCCAGCAGCCTACAGGGGGACGAGCAGTACTTC. Protein product: CASSLQGDEQYF.

The DNA for the CDR3 is TGTGCCAGCAGCTTTTATGGCTCACCCCTCCACTTT. It encodes CASSFYGSPLHF. J is TRBJ1-6 and V is TRBV7-3; no definite D call. Germline V CDR1 and CDR2: SGHTA, FQGTGA. CDR3 length: 12 residues. V was cut by 3 bases and J by 10 bases, with 7 bases left in between.

The rearrangement uses TRBV19 and TRBJ1-4; TRBD1 matches at 10 bases. This CDR3 has 15 amino acids. V shed 6 bases and J 8 bases; nucleotides not matched to a gene: 9. From germline, CDR1 is LNHDA and CDR2 SQIVND (reference sequence). The CDR3 protein is CASRMRQGAQEKLFF. The CDR3 DNA sequence: TGTGCCAGTAGGATGCGACAGGGGGCTCAGGAAAAACTGTTTTTT.

Concerning this clone itself: Other DNA variants within this sample encode the same CDR3. This chain joins TRBV6-5 and TRBJ1-5, with D possibly being TRBD1 (6 bases). Germline values: CDR1 MNHEY, CDR2 SVGAGI. The ends were cut back, 2 bases at V and 1 base at J, with 9 bases in the middle. The CDR3 covers 15 residues. The CDR3 is CASSYSQGSNQPQHF. The CDR3 bases are TGTGCCAGCAGTTACAGCCAGGGGAGCAATCAGCCCCAGCATTTT.

This chain links TRBV5-4 with TRBJ2-5, with 7 bases identical to TRBD2. Unmatched junction bases numbered 23, after V lost 6 bases and J lost 3 bases. The CDR3 covers 19 residues. Germline CDR1 and CDR2: SGHNT and YYREEE (reference sequence). Here the CDR3 reads CASTSLAGEGGFLEETQYF. The CDR3 DNA sequence: TGTGCCAGCACTAGCCTCGCCGGGGAGGGCGGGTTTTTAGAAGAGACCCAGTACTTC.

The J gene is TRBJ1-1, the V gene TRBV27, with TRBD1 as a possible D gene (5 bases). Germline values: CDR1 MNHEY, CDR2 SMNVEV (reference sequence). The V end lost 2 bases, the J end lost 4 bases, and 11 bases lay between the germline ends. This CDR3 is 14 amino acids long. The CDR3: CASSLIQGSTEAFF. The CDR3, as DNA: TGTGCCAGCAGTTTAATTCAGGGCTCCACTGAAGCTTTCTTT.

This chain joins TRBV6-2 or TRBV6-3 and TRBJ2-2; D may be TRBD2 (5 bases). The V end was cut by 2 bases, the J end by 6 bases, with 7 bases between. Per germline, CDR1 MNHEY and CDR2 SVGEGT. CDR3 size: 13 residues. The CDR3 spells CASSYGLPGELFF. The CDR3 DNA reads TGTGCCAGCAGTTACGGACTCCCCGGGGAGCTGTTTTTT.

The chain has TRBV5-1 and TRBJ1-1; the D gene is possibly TRBD1 (6 bases). Trimming pared 0 bases from V and 5 bases from J, leaving 11 bases between. Germline V gene data show CDR1 as SGHRS and CDR2 as YFSETQ. The CDR3 totals 14 residues. The CDR3 bases are TGCGCCAGCAGCTTGGCCACAGGGTCGACTGAAGCTTTCTTT. Protein sequence: CASSLATGSTEAFF.

The rearrangement joins TRBV2 to TRBJ2-5; 11 bases match TRBD2. This CDR3 is 15 amino acids long. Germline V gene sequence: CDR1 SNHLY, CDR2 FYNNEI. Trimming at V came to 6 bases and at J to 7 bases, leaving 10 bases not matched to a gene. The DNA of the CDR3 is TGTGCCAGCAGCGGGACTAGCGGAGGGATTTGGACCCAGTACTTC. The encoded protein is CASSGTSGGIWTQYF.

The rearrangement uses TRBV7-6 and TRBJ2-1; a possible D gene is TRBD2 (6 bases). This CDR3 is 14 amino acids long. V shed 5 bases and J shed 4 bases, with 12 bases lying between them. Germline CDR1 and CDR2: SGHVS and FNYEAQ. CDR3 DNA: TGTGCCAGCAGCGGGGGGACCGTGTACAATGAGCAGTTCTTC. Translation: CASSGGTVYNEQFF.

The V and J genes are TRBV7-2 and TRBJ2-7, with 8 bases aligning to TRBD1. The CDR3 loop spans 18 amino acids. Germline CDR1 is SGHTA and CDR2 is FQGNSA. The J segment lost 6 bases and the V segment lost 0 bases, leaving 16 bases of the junction unmatched. The CDR3 nucleotides are TGTGCCAGCAGCTTAGCGTTCTCTATGGCAGGGGGCGAGGCCGAGCAGTACTTC. Translated: CASSLAFSMAGGEAEQYF.

This clone was counted a single time. The gene calls are TRBV10-2 and TRBJ2-1, with 10 bases aligning to TRBD2. After removal of 5 bases from V and 3 bases from J, the junction contained 7 bases not matched to a gene. The V gene's germline CDR1 is WSHSY and CDR2 SAAADI. CDR3 size: 16 residues. CDR3 amino acids: CASSSPSGRVYNEQFF. The CDR3 DNA follows: TGCGCCAGCAGTTCTCCAAGCGGGAGGGTCTACAATGAGCAGTTCTTC.

This chain connects TRBV5-1 to TRBJ1-1; perhaps TRBD1 as D (5 bases). Germline V CDR1 and CDR2: SGHRS, YFSETQ. The CDR3 runs to 13 residues. V dropped 6 bases and J dropped 5 bases, with 14 bases sitting between them. CDR3 loop: CASNPGGSTEAFF. As DNA, the CDR3 is TGCGCCAGCAACCCGGGGGGGTCGACTGAAGCTTTCTTT.

The rearrangement uses TRBV4-3 and TRBJ2-3; possible D gene TRBD2, 5 bases. V was cut by 6 bases and J by 6 bases, with 16 bases left in between. This CDR3 has 14 amino acids. CDR1 is LGHNA and CDR2 is YSLEER in the germline V gene. CDR3 DNA: TGCGCCAGCAGTCGGGATGGACCCAGGGATACGCAGTATTTT. This encodes CASSRDGPRDTQYF.

Only a few counts were recorded for this clone. This sequence joins TRBV18 and TRBJ2-7, with a possible D match to TRBD1 (6 bases). Germline loops: CDR1 KGHSH, CDR2 LQKENI. The CDR3 sequence is 15 residues long. Between the trimmed V and J ends, which lost 1 base and 2 bases, there was a span of 12 bases. The CDR3 bases are TGTGCCAGCTCACCACAAGGGGGTGCCCCCTACGAGCAGTACTTC. This translates into CASSPQGGAPYEQYF.

The chain uses TRBV18 and TRBJ2-5, with D perhaps TRBD2 (6 bases). From germline, CDR1 is KGHSH and CDR2 LQKENI. The CDR3 sequence is 14 residues long. V shed 3 bases and J shed 5 bases, with 13 bases lying between them. The chain's CDR3 is CASSPGLGGETQYF. The CDR3 DNA reads as TGTGCCAGCTCACCGGGACTCGGCGGGGAGACCCAGTACTTC.